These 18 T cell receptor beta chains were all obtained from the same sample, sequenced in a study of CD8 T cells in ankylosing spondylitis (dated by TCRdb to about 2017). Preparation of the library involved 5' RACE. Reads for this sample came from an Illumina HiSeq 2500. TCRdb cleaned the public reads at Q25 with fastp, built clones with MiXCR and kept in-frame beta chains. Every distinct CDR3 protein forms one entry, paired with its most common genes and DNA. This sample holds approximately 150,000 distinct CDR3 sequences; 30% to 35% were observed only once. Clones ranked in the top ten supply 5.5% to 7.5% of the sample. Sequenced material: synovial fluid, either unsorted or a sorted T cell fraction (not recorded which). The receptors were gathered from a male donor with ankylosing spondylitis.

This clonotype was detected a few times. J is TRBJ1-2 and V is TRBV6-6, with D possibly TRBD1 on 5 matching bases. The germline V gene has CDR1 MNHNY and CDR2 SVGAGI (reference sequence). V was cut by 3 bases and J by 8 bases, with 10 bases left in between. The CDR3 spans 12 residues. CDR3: CASSYDRGGYTF. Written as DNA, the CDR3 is TGTGCCAGCAGTTATGATAGGGGAGGCTACACCTTC.

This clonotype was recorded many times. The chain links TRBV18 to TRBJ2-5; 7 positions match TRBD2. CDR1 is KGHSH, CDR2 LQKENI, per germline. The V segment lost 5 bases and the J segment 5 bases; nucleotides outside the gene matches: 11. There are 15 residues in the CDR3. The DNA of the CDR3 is TGTGCCAGCTCATCAAACCTCGGCGGGGGTGAGACCCAGTACTTC. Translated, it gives CASSSNLGGGETQYF.

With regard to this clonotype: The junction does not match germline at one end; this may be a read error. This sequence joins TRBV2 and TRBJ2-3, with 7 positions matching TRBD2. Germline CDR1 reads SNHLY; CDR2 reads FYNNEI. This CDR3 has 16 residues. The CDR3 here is CASGEARGFIGDTQYF. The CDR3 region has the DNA TGTGCCAGCGGTGAAGCGCGGGGGTTTATCGGGGATACGCAGTATTTT.

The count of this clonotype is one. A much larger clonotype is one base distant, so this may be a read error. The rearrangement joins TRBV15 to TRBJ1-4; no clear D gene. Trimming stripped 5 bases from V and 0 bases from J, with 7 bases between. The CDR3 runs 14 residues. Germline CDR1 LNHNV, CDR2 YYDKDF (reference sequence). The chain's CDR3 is CATSRVTTNEKLFF. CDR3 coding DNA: TGTGCCACCAGCCGCGTTACAACTAATGAAAAACTGTTTTTT. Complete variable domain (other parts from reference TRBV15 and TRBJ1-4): DAMVIQNPRYQVTQFGKPVTLSCSQTLNHNVMYWYQQKSSQAPKLLFHYYDKDFNNEADTPDNFQSRRPNTSFCFLDIRSPGLGDTAMYLCATSRVTTNEKLFFGSGTQLSVL.

The CDR3: CSARGPAAGSTGELFF. DNA of the CDR3: TGCAGTGCTAGAGGGCCCGCGGCGGGAAGCACCGGGGAGCTGTTTTTT. The chain is built from TRBV20-1 and TRBJ2-2, with a tentative D call TRBD2 (6 bases). Germline V lookup: CDR1 DFQATT, CDR2 SNEGSKA (reference sequence). CDR3 size: 16 residues. Trimming stripped 1 base from V and 4 bases from J, with 16 bases between.

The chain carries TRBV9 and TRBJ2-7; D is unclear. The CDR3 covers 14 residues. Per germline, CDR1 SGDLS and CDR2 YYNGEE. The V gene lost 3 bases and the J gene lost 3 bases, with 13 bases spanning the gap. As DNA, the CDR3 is TGTGCCAGCAGCGCCCACCACTCCAACTACGAGCAGTACTTC. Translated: CASSAHHSNYEQYF. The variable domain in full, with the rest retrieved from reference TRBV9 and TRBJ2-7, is DSGVTQTPKHLITATGQRVTLRCSPRSGDLSVYWYQQSLDQGLQFLIQYYNGEERAKGNILERFSAQQFPDLHSELNLSSLELGDSALYFCASSAHHSNYEQYFGPGTRLTVT.

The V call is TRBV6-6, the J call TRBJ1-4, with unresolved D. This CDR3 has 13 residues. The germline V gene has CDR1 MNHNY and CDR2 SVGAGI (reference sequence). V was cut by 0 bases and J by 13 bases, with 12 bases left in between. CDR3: CASSYSPGWRLFF. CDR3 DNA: TGTGCCAGCAGTTACTCTCCGGGCTGGAGACTGTTTTTT.

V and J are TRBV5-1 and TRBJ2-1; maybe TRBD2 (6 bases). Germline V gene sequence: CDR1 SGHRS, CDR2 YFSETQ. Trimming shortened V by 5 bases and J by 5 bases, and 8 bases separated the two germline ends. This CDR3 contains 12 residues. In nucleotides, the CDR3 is TGCGCCAGCAGGGCGGGACACAATGAGCAGTTCTTC. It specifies CASRAGHNEQFF.

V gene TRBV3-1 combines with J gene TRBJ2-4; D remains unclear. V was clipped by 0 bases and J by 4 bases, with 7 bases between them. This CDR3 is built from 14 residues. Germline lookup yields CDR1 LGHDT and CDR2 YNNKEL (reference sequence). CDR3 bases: TGTGCCAGCAGCCAAGACCTAGTGAAAAACATTCAGTACTTC. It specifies CASSQDLVKNIQYF.

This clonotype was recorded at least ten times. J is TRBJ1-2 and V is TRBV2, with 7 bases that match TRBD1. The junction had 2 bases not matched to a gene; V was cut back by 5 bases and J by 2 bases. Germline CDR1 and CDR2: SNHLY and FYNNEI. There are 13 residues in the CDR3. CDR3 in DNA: TGTGCCAGCAGTCGACAGGGAAACTATGGCTACACCTTC. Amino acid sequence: CASSRQGNYGYTF. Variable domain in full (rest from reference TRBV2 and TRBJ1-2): EPEVTQTPSHQVTQMGQEVILRCVPISNHLYFYWYRQILGQKVEFLVSFYNNEISEKSEIFDDQFSVERPDGSNFTLKIRSTKLEDSAMYFCASSRQGNYGYTFGSGTRLTVV.

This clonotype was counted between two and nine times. CDR3 amino acids: CASSFRFYEQFF. CDR3 nucleotide sequence: TGTGCCAGCAGTTTCCGCTTTTATGAGCAGTTCTTC. The chain is built from TRBV6-2 or TRBV6-3 and TRBJ2-1, with no clear D. The CDR3 sequence is 12 residues long. CDR1 is MNHEY and CDR2 is SVGEGT in the germline V gene. The V gene lost 4 bases and the J gene lost 8 bases, with 9 bases spanning the gap.

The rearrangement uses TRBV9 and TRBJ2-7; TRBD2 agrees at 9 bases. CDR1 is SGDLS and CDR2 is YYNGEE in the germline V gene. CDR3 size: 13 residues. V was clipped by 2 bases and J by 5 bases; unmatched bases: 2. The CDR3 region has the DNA TGTGCCAGCAGCGTTAGCGGGGGAGACGAGCAGTACTTC. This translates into CASSVSGGDEQYF.

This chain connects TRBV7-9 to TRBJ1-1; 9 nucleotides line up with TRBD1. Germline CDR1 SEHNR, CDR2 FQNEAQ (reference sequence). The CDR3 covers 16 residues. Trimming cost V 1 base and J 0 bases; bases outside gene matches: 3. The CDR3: CASSLGTGAMNTEAFF. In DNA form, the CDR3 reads TGTGCCAGCAGCTTAGGGACAGGGGCCATGAACACTGAAGCTTTCTTT.

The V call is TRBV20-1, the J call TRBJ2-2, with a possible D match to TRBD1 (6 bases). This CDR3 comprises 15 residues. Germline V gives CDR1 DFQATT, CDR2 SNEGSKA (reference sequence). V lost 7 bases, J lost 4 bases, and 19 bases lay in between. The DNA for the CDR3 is TGCAGTGGTTCGAGGTTCCGAGGGGGCACCGGGGAGCTGTTTTTT. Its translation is CSGSRFRGGTGELFF.

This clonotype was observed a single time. The CDR3 DNA is TGCAGTGCTTACGAACCGGGTCCGAATAATTCACCCCTCCACTTT. Translated, it gives CSAYEPGPNNSPLHF. The genes are TRBV20-1 and TRBJ1-6; no firm D call. V lost 5 bases and J 5 bases, leaving 16 bases between the germline ends. Germline CDR1 reads DFQATT; CDR2 reads SNEGSKA (reference sequence). The CDR3 covers 15 residues.

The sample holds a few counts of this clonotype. In DNA, the CDR3 is TGTGCCAGCAGCCCCGAGGGAGTCGTCACAGATACGCAGTATTTT. Translation gives CASSPEGVVTDTQYF. The chain couples TRBV9 to TRBJ2-3; TRBD2 might be the D (5 bases). CDR3 length: 15 amino acids. The ends were cut back, 4 bases at V and 2 bases at J, with 14 bases in the middle. In germline, CDR1 is SGDLS, CDR2 YYNGEE.

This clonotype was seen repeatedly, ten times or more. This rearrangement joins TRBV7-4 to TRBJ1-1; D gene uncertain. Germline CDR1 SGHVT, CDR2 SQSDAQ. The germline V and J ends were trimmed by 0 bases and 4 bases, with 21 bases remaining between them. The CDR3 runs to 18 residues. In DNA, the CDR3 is TGTGCCAGCAGCTTAGCGCGAGGCAGGTCAAGGTCCACCACTGAAGCTTTCTTT. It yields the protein CASSLARGRSRSTTEAFF.

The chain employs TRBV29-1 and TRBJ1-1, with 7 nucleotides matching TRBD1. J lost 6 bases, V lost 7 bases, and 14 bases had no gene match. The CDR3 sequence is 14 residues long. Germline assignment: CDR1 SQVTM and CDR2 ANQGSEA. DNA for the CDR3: TGCAGCGCCAACAGGGGCCAAGGCTCCCCTGAAGCTTTCTTT. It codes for CSANRGQGSPEAFF.